This T cell receptor (beta chain) comes out of a study of Ad26.COV2.S vaccination and SARS-CoV-2 variants. Regarding treatment: some 20 received Ad26.COV2.S at low or high dose, single or two shots; 5 received placebo; per-sample allocation not given. Samples came from day 63 after the first vaccine or placebo injection. With regard to this clone: Its cognate antigen is unknown.

Study-level points and caveats: Greater spike-specific TCR breadth was seen in vaccine recipients than in placebo recipients.

Germline lookup yields CDR1 ENHRY and CDR2 SYGVKD. V lost 3 bases and J 1 base, leaving 8 bases between the germline ends. This CDR3 region has 14 residues. Assay: immunoSEQ multiplex PCR; the TCRdb copy retains only in-frame clones and omits some. The sample lists about 390,000 clones, roughly nine tenths occurring once. The sequencing here drew on peripheral blood, taken in a trial of Ad26.COV2.S vaccine versus placebo. This rearrangement joins TRBV10-3 to TRBJ2-3; TRBD1 might be the D (6 bases). The receptor's source is a person between 18 and 59 years old who received the Ad26.COV2.S COVID-19 vaccine or a placebo. The CDR3, as DNA: TGTGCCATCAGTGATCGACAGGGCACAGATACGCAGTATTTT. Amino acids: CAISDRQGTDTQYF.